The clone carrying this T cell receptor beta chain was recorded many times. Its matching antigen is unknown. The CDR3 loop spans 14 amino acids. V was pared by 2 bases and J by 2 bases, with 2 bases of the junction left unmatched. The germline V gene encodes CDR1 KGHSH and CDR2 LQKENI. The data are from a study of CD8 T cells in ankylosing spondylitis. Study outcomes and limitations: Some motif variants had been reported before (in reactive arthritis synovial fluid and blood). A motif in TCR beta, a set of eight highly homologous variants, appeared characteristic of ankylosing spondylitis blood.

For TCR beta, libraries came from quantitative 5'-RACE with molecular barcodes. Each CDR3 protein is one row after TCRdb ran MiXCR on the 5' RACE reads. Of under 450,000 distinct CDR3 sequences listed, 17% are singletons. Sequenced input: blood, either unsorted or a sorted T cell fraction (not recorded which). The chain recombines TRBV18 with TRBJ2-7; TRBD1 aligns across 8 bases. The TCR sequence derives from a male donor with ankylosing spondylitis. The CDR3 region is CASSPGTGTYEQYF. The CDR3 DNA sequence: TGTGCCAGCTCACCAGGGACAGGAACCTACGAGCAGTACTTC. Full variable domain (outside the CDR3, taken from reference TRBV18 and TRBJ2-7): NAGVMQNPRHLVRRRGQEARLRCSPMKGHSHVYWYRQLPEEGLKFMVYLQKENIIDESGMPKERFSAEFPKEGPSILRIQQVVRGDSAAYFCASSPGTGTYEQYFGPGTRLTVT.